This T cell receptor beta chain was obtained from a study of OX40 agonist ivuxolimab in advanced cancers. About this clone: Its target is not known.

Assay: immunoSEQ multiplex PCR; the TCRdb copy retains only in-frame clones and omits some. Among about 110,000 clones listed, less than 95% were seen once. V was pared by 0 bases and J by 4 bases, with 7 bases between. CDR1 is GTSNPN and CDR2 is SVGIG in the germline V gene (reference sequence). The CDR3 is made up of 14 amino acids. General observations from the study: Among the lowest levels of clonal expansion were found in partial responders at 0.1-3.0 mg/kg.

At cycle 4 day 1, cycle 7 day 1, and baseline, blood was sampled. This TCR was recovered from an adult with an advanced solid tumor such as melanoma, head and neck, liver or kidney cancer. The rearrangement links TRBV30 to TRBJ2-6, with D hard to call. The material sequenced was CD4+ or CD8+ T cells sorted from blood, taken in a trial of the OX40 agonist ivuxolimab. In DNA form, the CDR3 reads TGTGCCTGGAGTGTACAAACAGGGGCCAACGTCCTGACTTTC. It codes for CAWSVQTGANVLTF.